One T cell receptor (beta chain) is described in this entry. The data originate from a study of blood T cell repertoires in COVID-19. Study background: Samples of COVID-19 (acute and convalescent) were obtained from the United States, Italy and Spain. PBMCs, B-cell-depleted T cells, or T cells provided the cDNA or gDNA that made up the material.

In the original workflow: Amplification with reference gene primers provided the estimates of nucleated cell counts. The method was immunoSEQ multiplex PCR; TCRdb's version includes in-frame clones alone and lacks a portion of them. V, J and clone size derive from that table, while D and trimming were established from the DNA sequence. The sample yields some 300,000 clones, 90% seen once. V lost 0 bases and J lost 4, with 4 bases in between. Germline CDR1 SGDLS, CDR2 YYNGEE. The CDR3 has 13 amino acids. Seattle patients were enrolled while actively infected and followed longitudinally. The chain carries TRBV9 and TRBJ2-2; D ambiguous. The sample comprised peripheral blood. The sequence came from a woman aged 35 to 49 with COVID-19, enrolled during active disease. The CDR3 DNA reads TGTGCCAGCAGCGTAGATATCACCGGGGAGCTGTTTTTT. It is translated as CASSVDITGELFF.